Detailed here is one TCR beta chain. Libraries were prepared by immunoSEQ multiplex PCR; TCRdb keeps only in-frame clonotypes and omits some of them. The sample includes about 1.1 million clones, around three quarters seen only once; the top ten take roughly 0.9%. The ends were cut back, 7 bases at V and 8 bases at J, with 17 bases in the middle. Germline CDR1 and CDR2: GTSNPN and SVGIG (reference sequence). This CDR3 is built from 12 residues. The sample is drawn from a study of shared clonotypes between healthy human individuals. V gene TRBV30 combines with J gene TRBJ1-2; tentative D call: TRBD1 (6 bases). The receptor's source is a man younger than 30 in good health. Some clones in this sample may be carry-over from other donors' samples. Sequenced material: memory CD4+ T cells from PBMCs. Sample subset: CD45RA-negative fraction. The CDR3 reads CASTIGRGGYTF. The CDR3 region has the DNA TGTGCCTCAACGATTGGCAGGGGAGGCTACACCTTC.